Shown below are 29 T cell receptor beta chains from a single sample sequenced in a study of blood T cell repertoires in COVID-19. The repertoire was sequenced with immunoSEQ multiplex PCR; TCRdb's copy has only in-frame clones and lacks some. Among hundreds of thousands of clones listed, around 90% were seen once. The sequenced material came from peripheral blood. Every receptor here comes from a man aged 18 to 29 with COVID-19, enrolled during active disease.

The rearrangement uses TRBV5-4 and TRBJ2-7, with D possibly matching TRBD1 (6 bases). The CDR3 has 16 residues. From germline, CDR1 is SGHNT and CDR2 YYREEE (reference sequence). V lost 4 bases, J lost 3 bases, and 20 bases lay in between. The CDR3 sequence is CASSPGGGTIYYEQYF. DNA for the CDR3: TGTGCCAGCAGCCCCGGCGGTGGGACAATCTACTACGAGCAGTACTTC.

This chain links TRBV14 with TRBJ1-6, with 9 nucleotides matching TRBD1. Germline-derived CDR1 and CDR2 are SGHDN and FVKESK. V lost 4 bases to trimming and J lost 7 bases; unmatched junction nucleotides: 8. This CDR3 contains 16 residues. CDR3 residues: CASSRSGTGFNSPLHF. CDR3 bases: TGTGCCAGCAGCCGAAGCGGGACAGGGTTCAATTCACCCCTCCACTTT. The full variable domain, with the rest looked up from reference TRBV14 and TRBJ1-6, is EAGVTQFPSHSVIEKGQTVTLRCDPISGHDNLYWYRRVMGKEIKFLLHFVKESKQDESGMPNNRFLAERTGGTYSTLKVQPAELEDSGVYFCASSRSGTGFNSPLHFGNGTRLTVT.

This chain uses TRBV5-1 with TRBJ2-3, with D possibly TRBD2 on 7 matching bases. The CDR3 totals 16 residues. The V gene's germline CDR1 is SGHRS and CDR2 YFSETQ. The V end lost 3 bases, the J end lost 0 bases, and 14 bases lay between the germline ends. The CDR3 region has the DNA TGCGCCAGCAGCTCCCGAGGGGGGGTGAGCACAGATACGCAGTATTTT. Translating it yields CASSSRGGVSTDTQYF.

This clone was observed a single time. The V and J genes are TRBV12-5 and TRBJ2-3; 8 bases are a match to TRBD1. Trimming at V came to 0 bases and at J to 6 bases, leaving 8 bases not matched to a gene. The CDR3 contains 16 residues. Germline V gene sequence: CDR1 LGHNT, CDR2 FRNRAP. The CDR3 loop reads CASGLVLGQVTDTQYF. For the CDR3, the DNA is TGTGCTAGTGGTTTGGTACTGGGACAGGTGACTGATACGCAGTATTTT. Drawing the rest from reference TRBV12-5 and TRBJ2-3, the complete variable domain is DARVTQTPRHKVTEMGQEVTMRCQPILGHNTVFWYRQTMMQGLELLAYFRNRAPLDDSGMPKDRFSAEMPDATLATLKIQPSEPRDSAVYFCASGLVLGQVTDTQYFGPGTRLTVL.

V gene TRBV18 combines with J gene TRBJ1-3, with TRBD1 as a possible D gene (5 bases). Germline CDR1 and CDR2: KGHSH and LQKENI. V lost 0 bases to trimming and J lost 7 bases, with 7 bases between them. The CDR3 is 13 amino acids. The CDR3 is CASSPPAGNTIYF. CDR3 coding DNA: TGTGCCAGCTCACCACCCGCAGGGAACACCATATATTTT.

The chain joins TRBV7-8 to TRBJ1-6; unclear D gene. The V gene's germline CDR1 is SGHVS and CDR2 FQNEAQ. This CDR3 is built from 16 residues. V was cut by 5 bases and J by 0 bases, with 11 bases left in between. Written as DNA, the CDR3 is TGTGCCAGCAGCATGATACAGAGCTCCTATAATTCACCCCTCCACTTT. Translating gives CASSMIQSSYNSPLHF. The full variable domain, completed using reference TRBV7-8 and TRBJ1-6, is GAGVSQSPRYKVAKRGQDVALRCDPISGHVSLFWYQQALGQGPEFLTYFQNEAQLDKSGLPSDRFFAERPEGSVSTLKIQRTQQEDSAVYLCASSMIQSSYNSPLHFGNGTRLTVT.

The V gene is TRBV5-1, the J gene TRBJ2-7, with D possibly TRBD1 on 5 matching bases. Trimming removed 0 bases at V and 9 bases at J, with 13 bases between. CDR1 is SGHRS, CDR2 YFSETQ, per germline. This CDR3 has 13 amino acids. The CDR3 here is CASSLEWGRAQYF. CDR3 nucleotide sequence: TGCGCCAGCAGCTTGGAGTGGGGCCGCGCGCAGTACTTC.

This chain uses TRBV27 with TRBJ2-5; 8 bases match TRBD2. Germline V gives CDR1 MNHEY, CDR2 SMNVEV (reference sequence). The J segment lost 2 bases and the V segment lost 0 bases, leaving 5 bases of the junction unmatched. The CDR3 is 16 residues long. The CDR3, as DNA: TGTGCCAGCAGTTTATCAAGCGGGAGTGATCAAGAGACCCAGTACTTC. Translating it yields CASSLSSGSDQETQYF.

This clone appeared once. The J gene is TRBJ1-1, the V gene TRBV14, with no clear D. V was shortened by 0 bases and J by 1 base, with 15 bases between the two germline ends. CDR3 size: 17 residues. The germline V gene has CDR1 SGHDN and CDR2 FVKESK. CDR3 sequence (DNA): TGTGCCAGCAGCCAAGATAACAGATTTCGACAGAACACTGAAGCTTTCTTT. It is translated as CASSQDNRFRQNTEAFF.

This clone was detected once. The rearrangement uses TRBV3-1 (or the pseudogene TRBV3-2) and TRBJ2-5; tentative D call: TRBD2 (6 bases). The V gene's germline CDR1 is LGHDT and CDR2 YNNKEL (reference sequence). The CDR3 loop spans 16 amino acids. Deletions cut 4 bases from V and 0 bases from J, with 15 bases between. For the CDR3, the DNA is TGTGCCAGCAGCCCCGGTGGGGCGGGGAACCAAGAGACCCAGTACTTC. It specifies CASSPGGAGNQETQYF.

In nucleotides, the CDR3 is TGTGCCAGCAGCTTGGCCCCCCTAGCGAGGAACAATGAGCAGTTCTTC. This gives the protein CASSLAPLARNNEQFF. This chain joins TRBV5-4 and TRBJ2-1; TRBD2 might be the D (6 bases). CDR3 length: 16 amino acids. Looked up from germline, CDR1 is SGHNT and CDR2 is YYREEE (reference sequence). V shed 0 bases and J shed 5 bases, with 15 bases lying between them.

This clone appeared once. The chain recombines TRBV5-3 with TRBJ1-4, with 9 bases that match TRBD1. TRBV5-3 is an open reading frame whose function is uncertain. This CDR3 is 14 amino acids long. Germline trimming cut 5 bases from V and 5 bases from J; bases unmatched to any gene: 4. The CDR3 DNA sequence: TGTGCCAGAAGACGAGGACAGGGGAATGAAAAACTGTTTTTT. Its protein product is CARRRGQGNEKLFF.

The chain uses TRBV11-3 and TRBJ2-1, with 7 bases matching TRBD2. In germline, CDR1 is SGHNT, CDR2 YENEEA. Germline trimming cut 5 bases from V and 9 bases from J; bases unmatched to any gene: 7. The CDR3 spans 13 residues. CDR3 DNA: TGTGCCAGCAGCGGCGGACTAGAGAGTGAGCAGTTCTTC. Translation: CASSGGLESEQFF.

CDR3 coding DNA: TGTGCCAGCAGCTCCCCGACTAGCGGAACAGACTCCTACGAGCAGTACTTC. It yields the protein CASSSPTSGTDSYEQYF. The chain combines TRBV7-9 with TRBJ2-7; 9 bases map to TRBD2. The CDR3 is made up of 17 amino acids. The V and J ends lost 4 bases and 0 bases, in that order; junction bases with no gene match: 10. Germline V gene data show CDR1 as SEHNR and CDR2 as FQNEAQ (reference sequence).

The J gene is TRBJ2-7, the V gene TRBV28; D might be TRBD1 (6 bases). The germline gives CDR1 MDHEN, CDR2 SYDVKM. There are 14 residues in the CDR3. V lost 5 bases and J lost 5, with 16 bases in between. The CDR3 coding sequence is TGTGCCAGCAGTCTCCCCACAGGGCGGAACGAGCAGTACTTC. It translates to CASSLPTGRNEQYF.

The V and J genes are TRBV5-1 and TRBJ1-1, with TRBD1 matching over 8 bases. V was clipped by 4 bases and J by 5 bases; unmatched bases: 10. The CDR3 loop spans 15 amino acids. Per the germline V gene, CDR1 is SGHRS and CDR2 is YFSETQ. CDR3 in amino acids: CASSKEDRVGTEAFF. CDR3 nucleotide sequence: TGCGCCAGCAGCAAAGAGGACAGGGTGGGGACTGAAGCTTTCTTT.

The DNA for the CDR3 is TGTGCCAGCAGTTCTCGACAGGGTGCTCGTTCACCCCTCCACTTT. The encoded protein is CASSSRQGARSPLHF. The rearrangement joins TRBV6-5 to TRBJ1-6; 7 bases align to TRBD1. The CDR3 is 15 residues long. J lost 9 bases, V lost 4 bases, and 9 bases had no gene match. The germline V gene has CDR1 MNHEY and CDR2 SVGAGI.

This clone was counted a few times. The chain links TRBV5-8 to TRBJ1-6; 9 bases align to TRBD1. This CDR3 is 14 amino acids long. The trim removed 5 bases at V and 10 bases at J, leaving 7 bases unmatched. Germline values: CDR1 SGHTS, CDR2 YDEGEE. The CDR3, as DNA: TGTGCCAGCAGACAGGGGGCGCGGGTATCACCCCTCCACTTT. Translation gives CASRQGARVSPLHF.

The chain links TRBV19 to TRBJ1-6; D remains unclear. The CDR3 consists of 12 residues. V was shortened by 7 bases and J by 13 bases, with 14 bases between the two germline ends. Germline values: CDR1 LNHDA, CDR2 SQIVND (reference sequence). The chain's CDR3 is CASKEGILPLHF. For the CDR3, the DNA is TGTGCCAGTAAGGAGGGCATCCTGCCCCTCCACTTT. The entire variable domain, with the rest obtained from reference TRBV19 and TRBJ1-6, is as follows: DGGITQSPKYLFRKEGQNVTLSCEQNLNHDAMYWYRQDPGQGLRLIYYSQIVNDFQKGDIAEGYSVSREKKESFPLTVTSAQKNPTAFYLCASKEGILPLHFGNGTRLTVT.

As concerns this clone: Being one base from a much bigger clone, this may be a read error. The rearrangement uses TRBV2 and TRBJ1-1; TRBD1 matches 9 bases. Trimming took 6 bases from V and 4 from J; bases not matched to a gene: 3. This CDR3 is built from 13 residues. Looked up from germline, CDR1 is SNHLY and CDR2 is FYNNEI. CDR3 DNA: TGTGCCAGCAGCTTGACAGGGGGCACTGAAGCTTTCTTT. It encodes CASSLTGGTEAFF.

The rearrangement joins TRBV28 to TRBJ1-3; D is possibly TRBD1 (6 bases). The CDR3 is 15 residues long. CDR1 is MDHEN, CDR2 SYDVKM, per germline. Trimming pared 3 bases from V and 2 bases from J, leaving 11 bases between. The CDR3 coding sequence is TGTGCCAGCAGTTTGCGGGGGGCAACTGGAAACACCATATATTTT. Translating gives CASSLRGATGNTIYF. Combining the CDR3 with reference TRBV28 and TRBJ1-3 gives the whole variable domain DVKVTQSSRYLVKRTGEKVFLECVQDMDHENMFWYRQDPGLGLRLIYFSYDVKMKEKGDIPEGYSVSREKKERFSLILESASTNQTSMYLCASSLRGATGNTIYFGEGSWLTVV.

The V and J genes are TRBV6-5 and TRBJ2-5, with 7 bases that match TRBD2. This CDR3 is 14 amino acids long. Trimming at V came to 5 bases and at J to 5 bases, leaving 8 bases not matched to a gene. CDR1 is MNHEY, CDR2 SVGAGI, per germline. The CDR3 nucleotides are TGTGCCAGCAGTCTAGCGGCTCAGAGGGAGACCCAGTACTTC. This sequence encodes CASSLAAQRETQYF.

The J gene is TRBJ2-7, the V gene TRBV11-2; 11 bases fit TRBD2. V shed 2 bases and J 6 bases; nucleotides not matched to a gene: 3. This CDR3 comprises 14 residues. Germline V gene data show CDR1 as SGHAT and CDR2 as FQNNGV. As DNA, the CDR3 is TGTGCCAGCAGCTTACTAGCGGGGGGAAGCGAGCAGTACTTC. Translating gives CASSLLAGGSEQYF.

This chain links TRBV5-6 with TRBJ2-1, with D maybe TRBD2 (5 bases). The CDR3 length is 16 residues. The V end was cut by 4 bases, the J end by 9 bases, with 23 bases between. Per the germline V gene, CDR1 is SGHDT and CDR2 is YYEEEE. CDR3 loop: CASSPAGPTNEGEQFF. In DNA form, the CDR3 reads TGTGCCAGCAGCCCGGCAGGACCCACGAACGAGGGTGAGCAGTTCTTC. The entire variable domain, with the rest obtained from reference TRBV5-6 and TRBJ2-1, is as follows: DAGVTQSPTHLIKTRGQQVTLRCSPKSGHDTVSWYQQALGQGPQFIFQYYEEEERQRGNFPDRFSGHQFPNYSSELNVNALLLGDSALYLCASSPAGPTNEGEQFFGPGTRLTVL.

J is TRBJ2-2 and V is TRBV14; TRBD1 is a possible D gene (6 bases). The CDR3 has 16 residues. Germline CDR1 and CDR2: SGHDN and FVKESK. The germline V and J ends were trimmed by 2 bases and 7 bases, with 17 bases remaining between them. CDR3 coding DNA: TGTGCCAGCAGCCAATCTCCCTACAGGGTTAACGGGGAGCTGTTTTTT. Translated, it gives CASSQSPYRVNGELFF.

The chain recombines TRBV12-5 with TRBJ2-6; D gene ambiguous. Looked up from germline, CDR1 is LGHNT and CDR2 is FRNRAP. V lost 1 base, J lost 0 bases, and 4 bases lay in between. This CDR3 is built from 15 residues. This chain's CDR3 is CASGLGGSGANVLTF. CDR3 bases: TGTGCTAGTGGTTTGGGCGGCTCTGGGGCCAACGTCCTGACTTTC.

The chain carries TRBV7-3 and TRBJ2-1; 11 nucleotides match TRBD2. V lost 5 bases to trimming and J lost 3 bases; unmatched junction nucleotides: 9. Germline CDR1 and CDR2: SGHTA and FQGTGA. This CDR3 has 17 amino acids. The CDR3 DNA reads TGTGCCAGCAGCCTCTTAGCGGGAGGGCCTGTCTACAATGAGCAGTTCTTC. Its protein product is CASSLLAGGPVYNEQFF.

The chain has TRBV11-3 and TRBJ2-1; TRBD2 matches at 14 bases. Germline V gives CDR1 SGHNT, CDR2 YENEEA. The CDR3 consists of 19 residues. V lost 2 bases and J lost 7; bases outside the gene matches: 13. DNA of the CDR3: TGTGCCAGCAGCTTAACTATGAGACTAGCGGGAGGGCCAGGGAATGAGCAGTTCTTC. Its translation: CASSLTMRLAGGPGNEQFF. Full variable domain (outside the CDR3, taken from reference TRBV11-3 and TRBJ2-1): EAGVVQSPRYKIIEKKQPVAFWCNPISGHNTLYWYLQNLGQGPELLIRYENEEAVDDSQLPKDRFSAERLKGVDSTLKIQPAELGDSAVYLCASSLTMRLAGGPGNEQFFGPGTRLTVL.

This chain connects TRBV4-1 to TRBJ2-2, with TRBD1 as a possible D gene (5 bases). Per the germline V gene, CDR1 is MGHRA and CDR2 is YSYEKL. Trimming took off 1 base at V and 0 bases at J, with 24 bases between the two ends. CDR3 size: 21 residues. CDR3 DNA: TGCGCCAGCAGCCAAGGAAGTCCGGACATAGTCAATCCTCCGAACACCGGGGAGCTGTTTTTT. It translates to CASSQGSPDIVNPPNTGELFF.